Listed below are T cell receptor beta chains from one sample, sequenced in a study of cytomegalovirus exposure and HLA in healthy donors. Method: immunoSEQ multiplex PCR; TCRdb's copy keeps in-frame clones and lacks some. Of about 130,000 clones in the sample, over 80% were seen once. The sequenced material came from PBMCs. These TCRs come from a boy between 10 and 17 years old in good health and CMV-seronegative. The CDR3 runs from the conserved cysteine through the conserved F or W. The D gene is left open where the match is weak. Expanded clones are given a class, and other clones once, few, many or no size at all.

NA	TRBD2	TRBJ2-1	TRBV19	TGTGCCAGTAGTGTCCCCTTAGCGGGTTACAATGAGCAGTTCTTC	CASSVPLAGYNEQFF
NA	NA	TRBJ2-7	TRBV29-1	TGCAGCGTTCGAGCTAGCTCCTACGAGCAGTACTTC	CSVRASSYEQYF
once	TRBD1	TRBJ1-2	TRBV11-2	TGTGCCAGCAGCTCGACAGGGTCTGACAAAAACTATGGCTACACCTTC	CASSSTGSDKNYGYTF
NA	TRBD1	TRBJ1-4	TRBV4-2	TGTGCCAGCAGCCATGCCGGGACAGGGGATGAAAAACTGTTTTTT	CASSHAGTGDEKLFF
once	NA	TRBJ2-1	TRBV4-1	TGCGCCAGCAGCCGAGTCGGCGGAGCCTACAATGAGCAGTTCTTC	CASSRVGGAYNEQFF
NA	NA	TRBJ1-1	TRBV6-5	TGTGCCAGCAGTTACACGGGTCGGAACACTGAAGCTTTCTTT	CASSYTGRNTEAFF
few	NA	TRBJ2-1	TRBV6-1	TGTGCCAGCAGTGACGGGGGTGAGCAGTTCTTC	CASSDGGEQFF
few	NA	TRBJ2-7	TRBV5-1	TGCGCCAGCAGCTGGCCCCCAGGGGGGACCTACGAGCAGTACTTC	CASSWPPGGTYEQYF
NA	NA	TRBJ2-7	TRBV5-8	TGTGCCAGCAGCTTGGGGACAGTTAGGCAGTACTTC	CASSLGTVRQYF
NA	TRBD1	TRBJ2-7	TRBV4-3	TGCGCCAGCAGCCAGCTGACAGGGCGGTACGAGCAGTACTTC	CASSQLTGRYEQYF
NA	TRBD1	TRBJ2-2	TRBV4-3	TGCGCCAGCAGCCCTCGCGACAGGGTGAACGGGGAGCTGTTTTTT	CASSPRDRVNGELFF
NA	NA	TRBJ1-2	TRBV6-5	TGTGCCAGCAGTCCCCTCACAGAATTCTATGGCTACACCTTC	CASSPLTEFYGYTF
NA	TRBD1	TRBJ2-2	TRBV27	TGTGCCAGCAGTGCTATGGGGGACAGGGTGACCGGGGAGCTGTTTTTT	CASSAMGDRVTGELFF
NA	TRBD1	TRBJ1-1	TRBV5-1	TGCGCCAGCAGTAGTGCAGGGGGCCAGAACACTGAAGCTTTCTTT	CASSSAGGQNTEAFF
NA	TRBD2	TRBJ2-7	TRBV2	TGTGCCAGCAGTGGGCAGCGGGAGGCTCCCGAGCAGTACTTC	CASSGQREAPEQYF
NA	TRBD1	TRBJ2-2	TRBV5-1	TGCGCCAGCAGCCTGGGACAGGGGGCATATACCGGGGAGCTGTTTTTT	CASSLGQGAYTGELFF
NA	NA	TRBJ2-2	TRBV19	TGTGCCAGCGGTGACACCGGGGAGCTGTTTTTT	CASGDTGELFF
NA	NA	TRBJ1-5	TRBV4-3	TGCGCCAGCAGCCAAGAAAGAGGGGGGGGTCAGCCCCAGCATTTT	CASSQERGGGQPQHF
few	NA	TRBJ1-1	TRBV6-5	TGTGCCAGCAGCCTACTATCGAACACTGAAGCTTTCTTT	CASSLLSNTEAFF
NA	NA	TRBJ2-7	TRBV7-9	TGTGCCAGCAGCCTTAGCGACCTCTCCTACGAGCAGTACTTC	CASSLSDLSYEQYF
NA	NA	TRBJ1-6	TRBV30	TGTGCCTGGAGTTCCAGGGACTCTTCACCCCTCCACTTT	CAWSSRDSSPLHF
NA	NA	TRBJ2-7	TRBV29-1	TGCAGCGTGACAGGCAGGGCAGCCTACGAGCAGTACTTC	CSVTGRAAYEQYF
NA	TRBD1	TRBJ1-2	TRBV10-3	TGTGCCACCGCCGGGACAGGGAGTGGTTATGGCTACACCTTC	CATAGTGSGYGYTF
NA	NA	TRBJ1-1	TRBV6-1	TGTGCCAGCAGTGAAAACAGGGAAGCTTTCTTT	CASSENREAFF
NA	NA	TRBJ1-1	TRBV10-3	TGTGCCATCAGTGACTCTACAGGGCTAACGAAGAACACTGAAGCTTTCTTT	CAISDSTGLTKNTEAFF
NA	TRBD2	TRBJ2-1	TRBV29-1	TGCAGCGTTTTAGGGCTAGCGGGAGTTTTTGATGAGCAGTTCTTC	CSVLGLAGVFDEQFF
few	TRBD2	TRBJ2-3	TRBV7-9	TGTGCCAGCAGCCCACCGGGACTAGGAGGTACGCAGTATTTT	CASSPPGLGGTQYF
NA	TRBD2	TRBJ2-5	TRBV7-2	TGTGCCAGCAGCTTGCCTAGCGGCCAAGAGACCCAGTACTTC	CASSLPSGQETQYF
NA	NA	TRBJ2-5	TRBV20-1	TGCAGTGCCCGGAGAGAGACCCAGTACTTC	CSARRETQYF
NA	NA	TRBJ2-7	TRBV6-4	TGTGCCAGCAGTGTCTCGCCGGGGTACGAGCAGTACTTC	CASSVSPGYEQYF
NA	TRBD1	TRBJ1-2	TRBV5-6	TGTGCCAGCAGACAAGGACAGGGCTATGGCTACCCCTTC	CASRQGQGYGYPF
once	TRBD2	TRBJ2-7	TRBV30	TGTGCCTGGGAACTAGCGGGAGGTACCTACGAGCAGTACTTC	CAWELAGGTYEQYF
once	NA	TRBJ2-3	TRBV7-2	TGTGCCAGCAGCCGTCTAATACTCACAGATACGCAGTATTTT	CASSRLILTDTQYF
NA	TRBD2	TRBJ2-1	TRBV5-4	TGTGCCAGCAGCTCCTTAGCGGGGGAAGACAATGAGCAGTTCTTC	CASSSLAGEDNEQFF
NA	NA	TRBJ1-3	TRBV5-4	TGTGCCAGCAGTACAGACCCCGCCTCTGGAAACACCATATATTTT	CASSTDPASGNTIYF
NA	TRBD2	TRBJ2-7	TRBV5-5	TGTGCCAGCACCTACGGGCCGGGGGGGGGCTACGAGCAGTACTTC	CASTYGPGGGYEQYF
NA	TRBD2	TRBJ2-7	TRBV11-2	TGTGCCAGCAGCTCTAGGGTAGCGGGAGGGCAATACGAGCAGTACTTC	CASSSRVAGGQYEQYF
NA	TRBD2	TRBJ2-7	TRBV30	TGTGCCTGGAGTAGAGGGCTAGCGGGGACGCACTCCTACGAGCAGTACTTC	CAWSRGLAGTHSYEQYF
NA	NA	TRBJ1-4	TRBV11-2	TGTGCCAGCAGCTTAGGTCAGGGACACGTTCGTGAAAAACTGTTTTTT	CASSLGQGHVREKLFF
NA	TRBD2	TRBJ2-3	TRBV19	TGTGCCAGTAGTATGGCCCCCAGGACTAGCGGAGGGAGCACAGATACGCAGTATTTT	CASSMAPRTSGGSTDTQYF
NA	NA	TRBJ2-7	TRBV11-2	TGTGCCAGCAGCTTAGATCCGGGTTACGACCGAAAGTACTTC	CASSLDPGYDRKYF
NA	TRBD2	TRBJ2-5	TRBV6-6	TGTGCCAGCAGTTACCCCCAGCGGGAGGGAGAGACCCAGTACTTC	CASSYPQREGETQYF
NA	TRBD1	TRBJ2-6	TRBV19	TGTGCCAGTAGTTACCAGGGGGCGCTCGGGGCCAACGTCCTGACTTTC	CASSYQGALGANVLTF
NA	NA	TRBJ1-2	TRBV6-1	TGTGCCAGCTCGCGGACAGCCGTGGGAGACTATGGCTACACCTTC	CASSRTAVGDYGYTF
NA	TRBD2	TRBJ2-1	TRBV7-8	TGTGCCAGCAGCTTAGGGGAGGGGCACAATGAGCAGTTCTTC	CASSLGEGHNEQFF
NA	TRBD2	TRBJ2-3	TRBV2	TGTGCCAGCAGTGTGGGAGGGCCAGATACGCAGTATTTT	CASSVGGPDTQYF
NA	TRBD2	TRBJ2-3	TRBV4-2	TGTGCCAGCAGCCAAGACGGAGGAGCGGGAGTGGTGGATACGCAGTATTTT	CASSQDGGAGVVDTQYF
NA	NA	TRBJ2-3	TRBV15	TGTGCCACCAGCAGACCAGATTTGGATACGCAGTATTTT	CATSRPDLDTQYF